A single sample gave rise to the 10 T cell receptor beta chains below, sequenced in a study of cytomegalovirus exposure and HLA in healthy donors. PCR used 60 Vbeta primers and 13 Jbeta primers. Profiled with immunoSEQ multiplex PCR; TCRdb holds only in-frame clones, not every one. The profile covers approximately 150,000 clones, with 80% appearing a single time and over 13% taken by the ten largest. Input material: PBMCs. All receptors derive from a middle-aged woman in good health and CMV-seronegative.

This clone was counted a single time. The chain employs TRBV13 and TRBJ2-2, with TRBD1 matching over 7 bases. The CDR3 has 16 amino acids. J gave up 5 bases and V 4 bases, and 10 bases lay outside the gene matches. Germline V gives CDR1 PRHDT, CDR2 FYEKMQ (reference sequence). The CDR3 is CASSSRQGVGTGELFF. CDR3 nucleotides: TGTGCCAGCAGCTCCAGACAGGGAGTTGGGACCGGGGAGCTGTTTTTT.

V and J are TRBV23-1 and TRBJ2-2; 7 positions agree with TRBD1. TRBV23-1 is sorted into the ORF group, with uncertain function. The V gene end was trimmed by 3 bases and the J gene end by 4 bases; junction bases not matched to a gene: 11. CDR3 length: 17 amino acids. The CDR3, as DNA: TGCGCCAGCAGTCACTTAACTTGCGGACAGGCCACCGGGGAGCTGTTTTTT. Translation: CASSHLTCGQATGELFF.

The genes are TRBV27 and TRBJ2-1; 14 bases match TRBD2. Germline CDR1 and CDR2: MNHEY and SMNVEV (reference sequence). The V gene end was trimmed by 6 bases and the J gene end by 6 bases; junction bases not matched to a gene: 4. The CDR3 length is 15 residues. The CDR3 sequence is CASSLGTSGSNEQFF. CDR3 DNA: TGTGCCAGCAGCCTTGGGACTAGCGGGAGCAATGAGCAGTTCTTC.

The gene calls are TRBV13 and TRBJ2-4, with 12 bases aligning to TRBD2. The CDR3 is 16 residues long. Germline CDR1 and CDR2: PRHDT and FYEKMQ (reference sequence). The trim removed 5 bases at V and 4 bases at J, leaving 6 bases unmatched. CDR3 sequence reads: CASSDTSGRSKNIQYF. DNA of the CDR3: TGTGCCAGCAGCGACACTAGCGGGAGGTCAAAAAACATTCAGTACTTC.

The chain recombines TRBV20-1 with TRBJ2-1; maybe TRBD2 (5 bases). Trimming took 6 bases from V and 10 from J, leaving 13 bases between them. The CDR3 totals 11 residues. Germline values: CDR1 DFQATT, CDR2 SNEGSKA (reference sequence). The CDR3 is CSAWTPREQFF. The CDR3 DNA sequence: TGCAGTGCCTGGACTCCACGGGAGCAGTTCTTC.

The rearrangement links TRBV5-6 to TRBJ1-2, with unresolved D. This CDR3 has 15 residues. Trimming cost V 2 bases and J 6 bases, with 17 bases left between them. Per the germline V gene, CDR1 is SGHDT and CDR2 is YYEEEE. The CDR3 DNA reads TGTGCCAGCAGCTTAGTCTTTCGTCTTTCGGATGGCTACACCTTC. It yields the protein CASSLVFRLSDGYTF. Full variable domain (rest looked up from reference TRBV5-6 and TRBJ1-2): DAGVTQSPTHLIKTRGQQVTLRCSPKSGHDTVSWYQQALGQGPQFIFQYYEEEERQRGNFPDRFSGHQFPNYSSELNVNALLLGDSALYLCASSLVFRLSDGYTFGSGTRLTVV.

The CDR3 protein is CASSRGQGVITGTDTQYF. CDR3 nucleotides: TGTGCCAGCAGTAGGGGACAGGGAGTGATTACGGGGACAGATACGCAGTATTTT. This chain joins TRBV2 and TRBJ2-3; TRBD1 matches 9 bases. Germline V gene sequence: CDR1 SNHLY, CDR2 FYNNEI. This CDR3 comprises 18 residues. V was pared by 5 bases and J by 3 bases, with 15 bases of the junction left unmatched.

The sample holds one count of this clone. V and J are TRBV7-6 and TRBJ2-1, with a possible D match to TRBD2 (5 bases). In germline, CDR1 is SGHVS, CDR2 FNYEAQ. The CDR3 sequence is 19 residues long. V lost 1 base to trimming and J lost 4 bases, with 23 bases between them. The DNA for the CDR3 is TGTGCCAGCAGCTTAGTATATAGCACCGACCATATAGCGTACAATGAGCAGTTCTTC. This gives the protein CASSLVYSTDHIAYNEQFF.

This chain links TRBV7-3 with TRBJ2-7; D gene unclear. The CDR3 runs to 14 residues. V lost 3 bases, J lost 1 base, and 10 bases lay in between. Germline CDR1 and CDR2: SGHTA and FQGTGA. CDR3 coding DNA: TGTGCCAGCAGCTTTCAATTGCTATCCTACGAGCAGTACTTC. It yields the protein CASSFQLLSYEQYF. The entire variable domain, with the rest obtained from reference TRBV7-3 and TRBJ2-7, is as follows: GAGVSQTPSNKVTEKGKYVELRCDPISGHTALYWYRQSLGQGPEFLIYFQGTGAADDSGLPNDRFFAVRPEGSVSTLKIQRTERGDSAVYLCASSFQLLSYEQYFGPGTRLTVT.

The chain is built from TRBV28 and TRBJ2-6; tentative D call: TRBD1 (5 bases). Germline V lookup: CDR1 MDHEN, CDR2 SYDVKM. Trimming took 1 base from V and 4 from J, leaving 11 bases between them. CDR3 length equals 16 residues. CDR3 bases: TGTGCCAGCAGTTTATTGACAGACTCCGGGGCCAACGTCCTGACTTTC. The encoded protein is CASSLLTDSGANVLTF.